Sequencing of this T cell receptor (beta chain) was carried out in a study of T cells in Graves' hyperthyroidism and ophthalmopathy. The CDR3 is 14 residues long. CDR1 and CDR2 (germline): DFQATT, SNEGSKA (reference sequence). Trimming stripped 3 bases from V and 7 bases from J, with 15 bases between. This clonotype occurred a few times. The antigen is unknown. Study-wide points: Appearing also in blood were most of the thyroid clonotypes expanded above 0.001.

Researchers took RNA transcripts and amplified the TCR beta CDR3 regions from them. HTBI primers were used for first-round RT-PCR of the TCR CDR3. From the multiplex PCR reads, TCRdb called clonotypes with MiXCR, one entry per CDR3 protein. The sample holds around 290,000 distinct CDR3 sequences, approximately 15% seen once. The chain carries TRBV20-1 and TRBJ1-4; D unresolved. Sequencing was done on a sample of blood. This sequence originates from a woman aged 55-70 years with Graves' ophthalmopathy. The CDR3 DNA is TGCAGTGCTAGTCTGGGGATTCTTCCTGAAAAACTGTTTTTT. Translated: CSASLGILPEKLFF.